This TCR beta chain was captured by sequencing in a study of blood T cell repertoires in COVID-19. Clones were read by immunoSEQ multiplex PCR, and TCRdb kept only the in-frame ones, dropping some. The sample lists 200,000 to 300,000 clones; around 87% were seen once. This CDR3 contains 16 residues. The V gene's germline CDR1 is MNHNY and CDR2 SVGAGI (reference sequence). V shed 10 bases and J shed 6 bases, with 27 bases lying between them. This TCR was recovered from a woman aged 40-49 years who had recovered from COVID-19. This sequence joins TRBV6-6 and TRBJ1-1; possibly TRBD1 for D (6 bases). Sequencing used peripheral blood. Here the CDR3 DNA reads TGTGCCACCTCACTTTTAGGAGAGGGACAAGTAGCTGAAGCTTTCTTT. It yields the protein CATSLLGEGQVAEAFF.